The following is a T cell receptor beta chain sequence with its context. Its target is not known. This specimen belongs to a study of cytomegalovirus exposure and HLA in healthy donors. Per germline, CDR1 MNHEY and CDR2 SVGAGI. CDR3 length: 15 residues. The V and J ends lost 4 bases and 6 bases, in that order; junction bases with no gene match: 8. General observations from the study: It was found in a later analysis that first-cohort TCR clusters tended to co-occur in the 90 to 150 validation repertoires. Cytomegalovirus status was reportedly diagnosed by the classifier with high sensitivity and specificity. CMV antigen specificity was confirmed in vitro for a few CMV-associated chains.

The assay was immunoSEQ multiplex PCR, and TCRdb's table has in-frame clones only and misses some. The sample includes some 200,000 clones, 86% of them seen just once. Sample: PBMCs. The clonotype was recovered from a man between 25 and 39 years old in good health and CMV-seropositive. V usage is TRBV6-5 and J usage is TRBJ1-5, with 8 bases matching TRBD1. CDR3 in amino acids: CASSSSTGGGQPQHF. As DNA, the CDR3 is TGTGCCAGCAGTTCCTCCACAGGGGGTGGTCAGCCCCAGCATTTT.